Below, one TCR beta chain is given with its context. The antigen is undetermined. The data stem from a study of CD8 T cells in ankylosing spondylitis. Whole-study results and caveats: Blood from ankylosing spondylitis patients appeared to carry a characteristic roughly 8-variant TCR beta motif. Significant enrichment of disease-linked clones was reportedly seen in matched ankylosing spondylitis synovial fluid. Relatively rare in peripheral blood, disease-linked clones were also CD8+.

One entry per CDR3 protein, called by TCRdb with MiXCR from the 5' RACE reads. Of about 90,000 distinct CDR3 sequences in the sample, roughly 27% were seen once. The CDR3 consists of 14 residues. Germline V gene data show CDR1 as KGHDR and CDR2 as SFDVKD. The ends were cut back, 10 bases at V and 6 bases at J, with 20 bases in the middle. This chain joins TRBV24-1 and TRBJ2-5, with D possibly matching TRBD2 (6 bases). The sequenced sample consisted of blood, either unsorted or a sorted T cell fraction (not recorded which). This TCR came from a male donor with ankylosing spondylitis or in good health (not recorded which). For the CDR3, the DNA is TGTGCCACGCTCCGGGACTTCGCGCGGCAGACCCAGTACTTC. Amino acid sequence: CATLRDFARQTQYF.